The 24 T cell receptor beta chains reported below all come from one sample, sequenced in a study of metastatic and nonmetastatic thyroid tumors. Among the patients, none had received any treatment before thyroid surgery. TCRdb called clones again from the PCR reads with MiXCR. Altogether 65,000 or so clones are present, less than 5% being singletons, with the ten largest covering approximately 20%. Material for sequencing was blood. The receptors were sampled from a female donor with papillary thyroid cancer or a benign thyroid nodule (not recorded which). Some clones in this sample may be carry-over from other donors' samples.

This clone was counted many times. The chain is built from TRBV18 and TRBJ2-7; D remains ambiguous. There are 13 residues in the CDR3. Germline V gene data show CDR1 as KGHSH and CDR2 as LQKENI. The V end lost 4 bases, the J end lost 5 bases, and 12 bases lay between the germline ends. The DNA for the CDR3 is TGTGCCAGCTCACACAACCGGCCGGACGAGCAGTACTTC. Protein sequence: CASSHNRPDEQYF.

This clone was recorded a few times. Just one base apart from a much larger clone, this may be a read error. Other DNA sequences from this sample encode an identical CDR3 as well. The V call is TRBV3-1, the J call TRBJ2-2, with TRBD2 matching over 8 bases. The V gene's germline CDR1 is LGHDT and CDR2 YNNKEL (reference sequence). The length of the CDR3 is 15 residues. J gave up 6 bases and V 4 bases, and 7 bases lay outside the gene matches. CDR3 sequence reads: CASSRGSGRPGELFF. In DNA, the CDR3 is TGTGCCAGCAGCCGAGGCAGCGGGAGACCCGGGGAGCTGTTTTTT.

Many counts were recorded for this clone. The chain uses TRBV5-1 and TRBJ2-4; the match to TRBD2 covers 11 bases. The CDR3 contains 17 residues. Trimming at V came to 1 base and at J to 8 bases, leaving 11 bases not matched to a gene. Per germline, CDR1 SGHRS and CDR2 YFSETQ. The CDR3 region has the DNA TGCGCCAGCAGCTTGTCGGGGATAGCGGGAGGGCTAGACATTCAGTACTTC. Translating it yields CASSLSGIAGGLDIQYF.

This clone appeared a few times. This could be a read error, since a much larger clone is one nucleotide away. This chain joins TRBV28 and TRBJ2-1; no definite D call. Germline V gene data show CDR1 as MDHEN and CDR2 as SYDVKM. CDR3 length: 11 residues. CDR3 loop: CASISPVGQSF. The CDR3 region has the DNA TGTGCCAGCATCTCGCCGGTAGGGCAGTCCTTC.

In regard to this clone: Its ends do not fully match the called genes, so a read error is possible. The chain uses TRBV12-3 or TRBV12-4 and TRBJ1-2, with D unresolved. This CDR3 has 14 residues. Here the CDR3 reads CANSLATREYGYTF. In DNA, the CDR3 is TGTGCCAACAGTTTAGCGACACGGGAGTATGGCTACACCTTC.

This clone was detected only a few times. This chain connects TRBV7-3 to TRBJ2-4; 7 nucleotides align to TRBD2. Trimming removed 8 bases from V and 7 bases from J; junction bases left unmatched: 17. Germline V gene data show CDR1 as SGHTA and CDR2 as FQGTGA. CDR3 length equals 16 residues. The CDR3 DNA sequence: TGTGCCAGCGGTGGGTGGGCGGGAGATAGTGGGAACATTCAGTACTTC. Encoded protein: CASGGWAGDSGNIQYF.

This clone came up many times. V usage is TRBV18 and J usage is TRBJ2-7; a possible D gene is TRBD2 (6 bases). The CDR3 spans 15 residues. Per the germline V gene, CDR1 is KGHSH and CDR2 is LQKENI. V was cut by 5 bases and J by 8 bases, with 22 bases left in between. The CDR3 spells CASSTPTSQLGKQYF. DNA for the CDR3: TGTGCCAGCTCAACCCCGACTAGTCAATTGGGCAAGCAGTACTTC.

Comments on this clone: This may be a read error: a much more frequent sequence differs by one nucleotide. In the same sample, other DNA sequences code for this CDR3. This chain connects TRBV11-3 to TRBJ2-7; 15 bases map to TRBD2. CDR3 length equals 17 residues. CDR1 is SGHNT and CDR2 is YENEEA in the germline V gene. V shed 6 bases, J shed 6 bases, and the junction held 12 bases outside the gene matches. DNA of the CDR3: TGTGCCAGCAGGTCTTCCTCCGGGACTAGCGGGGGGTGCGAGCAGTACTTC. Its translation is CASRSSSGTSGGCEQYF.

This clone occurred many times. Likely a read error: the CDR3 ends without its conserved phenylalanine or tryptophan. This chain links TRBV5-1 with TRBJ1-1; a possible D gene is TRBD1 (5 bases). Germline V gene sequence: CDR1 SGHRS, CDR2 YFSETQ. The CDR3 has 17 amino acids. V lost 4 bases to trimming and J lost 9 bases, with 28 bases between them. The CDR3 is CASSPGALEDRLPKAFS. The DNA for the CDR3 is TGCGCCAGCAGCCCTGGGGCTTTAGAGGACCGCTTGCCTAAAGCTTTCTCT.

The CDR3: CASSSSTESDTQYF. The CDR3 coding sequence is TGTGCCAGCAGCTCCAGCACGGAGTCAGATACGCAGTATTTT. The rearrangement joins TRBV9 to TRBJ2-3; D not resolved. The V gene's germline CDR1 is SGDLS and CDR2 YYNGEE. CDR3 size: 14 residues. Trimming took off 4 bases at V and 4 bases at J, with 13 bases between the two ends.

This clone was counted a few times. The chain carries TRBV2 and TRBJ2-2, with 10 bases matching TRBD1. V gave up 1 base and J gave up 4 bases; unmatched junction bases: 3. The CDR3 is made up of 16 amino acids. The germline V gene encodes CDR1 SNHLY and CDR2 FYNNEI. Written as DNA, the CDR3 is TGTGCCAGCAGTGAAGATCGGACAGGGGGCACCGGGGAGCTGTTTTTT. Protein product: CASSEDRTGGTGELFF. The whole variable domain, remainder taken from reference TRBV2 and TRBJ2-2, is EPEVTQTPSHQVTQMGQEVILRCVPISNHLYFYWYRQILGQKVEFLVSFYNNEISEKSEIFDDQFSVERPDGSNFTLKIRSTKLEDSAMYFCASSEDRTGGTGELFFGEGSRLTVL.

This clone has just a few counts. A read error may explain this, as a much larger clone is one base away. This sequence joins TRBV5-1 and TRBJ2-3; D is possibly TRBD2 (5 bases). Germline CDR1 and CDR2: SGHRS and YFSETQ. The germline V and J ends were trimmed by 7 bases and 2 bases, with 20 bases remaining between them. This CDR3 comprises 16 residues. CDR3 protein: CASGPGYRLTTDTQYF. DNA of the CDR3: TGCGCCAGCGGCCCTGGGTACCGACTAACCACAGATACGCAGTATTTT.

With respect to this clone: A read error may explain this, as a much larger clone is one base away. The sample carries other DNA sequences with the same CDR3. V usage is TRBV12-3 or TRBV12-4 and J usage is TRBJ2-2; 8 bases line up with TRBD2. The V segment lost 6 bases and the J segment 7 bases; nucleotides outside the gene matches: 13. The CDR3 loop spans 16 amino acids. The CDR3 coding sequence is TGTGCCAGCAGCCCCGGACTAGCTATTGGAGGCGGGGAGCTGTTTTTT. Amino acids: CASSPGLAIGGGELFF.

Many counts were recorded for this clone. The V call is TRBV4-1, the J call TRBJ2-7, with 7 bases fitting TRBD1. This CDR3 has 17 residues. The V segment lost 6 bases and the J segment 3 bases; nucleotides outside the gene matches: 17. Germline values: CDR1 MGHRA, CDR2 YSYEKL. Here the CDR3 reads CASRFVPGQISGYEQYF. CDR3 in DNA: TGCGCCAGCAGATTCGTCCCGGGACAGATTTCTGGCTACGAGCAGTACTTC.

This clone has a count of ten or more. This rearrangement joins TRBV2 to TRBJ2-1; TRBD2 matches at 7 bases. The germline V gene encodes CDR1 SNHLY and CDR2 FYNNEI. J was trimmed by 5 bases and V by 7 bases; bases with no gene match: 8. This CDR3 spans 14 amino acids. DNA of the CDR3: TGTGCCAGCACCGGACTAGTGAGAGACAATGAGCAGTTCTTC. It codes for CASTGLVRDNEQFF.

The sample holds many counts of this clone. CDR3 in amino acids: CASSQRRLAGGVTDTQYF. The CDR3 nucleotides are TGTGCCAGCAGCCAGAGGAGATTAGCGGGAGGTGTGACAGATACGCAGTATTTT. The chain couples TRBV4-2 to TRBJ2-3; 10 positions match TRBD2. After removal of 3 bases from V and 3 bases from J, the junction contained 12 bases not matched to a gene. Looked up from germline, CDR1 is LGHNA and CDR2 is YNFKEQ. The CDR3 extends over 18 amino acids.

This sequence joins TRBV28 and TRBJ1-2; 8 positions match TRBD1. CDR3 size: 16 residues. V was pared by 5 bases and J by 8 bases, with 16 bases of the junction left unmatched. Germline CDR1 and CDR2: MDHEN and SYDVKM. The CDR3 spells CASSPGQDPYYGGYTF. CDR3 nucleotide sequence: TGTGCCAGCAGTCCGGGACAGGACCCTTACTATGGCGGCTACACCTTC.

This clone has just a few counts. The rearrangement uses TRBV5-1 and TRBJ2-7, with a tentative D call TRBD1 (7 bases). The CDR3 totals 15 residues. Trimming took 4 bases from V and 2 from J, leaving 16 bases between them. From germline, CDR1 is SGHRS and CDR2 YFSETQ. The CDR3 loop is CASSAGRTGAYEQYF. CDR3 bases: TGCGCCAGCAGCGCGGGGCGGACAGGTGCCTACGAGCAGTACTTC.

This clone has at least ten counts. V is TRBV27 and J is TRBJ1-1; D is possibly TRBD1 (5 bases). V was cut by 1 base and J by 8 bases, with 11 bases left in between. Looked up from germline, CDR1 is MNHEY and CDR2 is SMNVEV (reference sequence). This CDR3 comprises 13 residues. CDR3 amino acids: CASSLLEGREAFF. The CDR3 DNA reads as TGTGCCAGCAGTTTATTGGAGGGGCGGGAAGCTTTCTTT.

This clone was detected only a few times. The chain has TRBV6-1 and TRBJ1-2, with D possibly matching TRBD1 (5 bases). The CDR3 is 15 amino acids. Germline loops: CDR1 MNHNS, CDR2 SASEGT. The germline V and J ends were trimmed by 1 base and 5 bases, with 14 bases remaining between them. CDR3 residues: CASSEGLYSGYGYTF. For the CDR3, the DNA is TGTGCCAGCAGTGAAGGTTTATACTCAGGGTATGGCTACACCTTC.

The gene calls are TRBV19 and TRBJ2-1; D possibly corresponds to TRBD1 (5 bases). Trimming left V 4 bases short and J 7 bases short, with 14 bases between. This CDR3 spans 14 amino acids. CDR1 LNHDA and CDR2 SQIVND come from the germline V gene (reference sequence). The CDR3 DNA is TGTGCCAGTAGTAGCCCAGGGCAGAAGAATGAGCAGTTCTTC. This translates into CASSSPGQKNEQFF.

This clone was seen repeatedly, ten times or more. CDR3 region: CASSYSPPGTGTGEQYF. Written as DNA, the CDR3 is TGTGCCAGCAGTTACTCACCCCCCGGGACAGGGACAGGTGAGCAGTACTTC. The chain is built from TRBV6-5 and TRBJ2-7, with 9 positions matching TRBD1. Germline V gene lookup returns CDR1 MNHEY and CDR2 SVGAGI. This CDR3 is 17 amino acids long. Germline trimming cut 0 bases from V and 7 bases from J; bases unmatched to any gene: 13.

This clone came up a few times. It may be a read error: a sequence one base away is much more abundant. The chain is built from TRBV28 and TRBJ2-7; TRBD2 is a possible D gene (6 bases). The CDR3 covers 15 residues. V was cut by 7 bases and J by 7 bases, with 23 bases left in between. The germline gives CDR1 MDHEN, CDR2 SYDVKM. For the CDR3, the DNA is TGTGCCAGCATTTTTTCGGAGGCGCGGGACGTTGAGCAGTACTTC. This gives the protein CASIFSEARDVEQYF.

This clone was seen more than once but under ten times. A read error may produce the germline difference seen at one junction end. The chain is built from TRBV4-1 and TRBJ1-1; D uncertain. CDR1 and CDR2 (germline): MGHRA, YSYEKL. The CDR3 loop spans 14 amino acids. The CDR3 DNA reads TGTGCCAGCAGCCAAGATGCGGGTAACACTGAAGCTTTCTTT. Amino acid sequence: CASSQDAGNTEAFF.